This T cell receptor (beta chain) was identified during a study of response to subunit inactivated influenza vaccine. Findings of the study overall: A suggestion made by the authors is that each seasonal influenza vaccination recruits few new T cells.

One entry per CDR3 protein results from TCRdb running MiXCR on the RT-PCR reads. This table has around 650,000 distinct CDR3 sequences, approximately 14% appearing once. This clonotype was counted only a few times. The antigen remains undetermined. Sequenced here: PBMCs from blood, sampled 11 to 12 days after vaccination. The clonotype was recovered from a man aged 45-60 years who received an inactivated influenza vaccine.

CDR3 nucleotide sequence: TGTGCCAGCAGCCCTGGGACTAGCGGGGGGAACCTTCAAGAGACCCAGTACTTC. Translation gives CASSPGTSGGNLQETQYF. The chain recombines TRBV9 with TRBJ2-5; 15 bases are a match to TRBD2. V lost 4 bases to trimming and J lost 2 bases; unmatched junction nucleotides: 9. This CDR3 is built from 18 residues. Per germline, CDR1 SGDLS and CDR2 YYNGEE.